The subject of this entry is one T cell receptor beta chain. What it binds is unknown. These data are taken from a study of cytomegalovirus exposure and HLA in healthy donors. Study-wide points: For presence/absence analyses, sequencing depth was assumed to be roughly uniform across donors. A link between a missense DCLRE1C variant and TCR beta V- and J-gene trimming emerged from a later analysis. Researchers reportedly found TCR beta sequences accurately predicted most subjects' HLA-A and HLA-B alleles.

All donors participated as healthy donors of bone marrow. The PCR had 60 Vbeta and 13 Jbeta primers. TCRdb keeps only in-frame clones here, not all; method: immunoSEQ multiplex PCR. In the table there are some 150,000 clones, approximately 86% of which are singletons. V dropped 5 bases and J dropped 6; count of bases not matched to a gene: 11. This CDR3 has 15 amino acids. CDR1 is MNHEY and CDR2 is SVGAGI in the germline V gene. The sequencing input was PBMCs. The sequence came from a woman aged 45 to 65 in good health and CMV-seropositive. This chain links TRBV6-5 with TRBJ2-3; 7 bases map to TRBD1. The CDR3 DNA sequence: TGTGCCAGCAGTCTACAGGGGCCGCCCGAGGATACGCAGTATTTT. This translates into CASSLQGPPEDTQYF.